This T cell receptor (beta chain) originates from a study of T cells in Graves' hyperthyroidism and ophthalmopathy (dated by TCRdb to the late 2010s). The study in broad terms: Peripheral blood was sampled at the time of initial diagnosis, prior to any treatment. TCR V-J signatures able to tell the groups apart were searched for in a discovery cohort of 90 to 100 patients, of whom roughly 42 had Graves' ophthalmopathy and about 55 had stable Graves' hyperthyroidism. An independent validation cohort of under 20 hyperthyroidism patients and about 16 patients who later progressed to ophthalmopathy tested prospective prediction of ophthalmopathy. For training and testing, the 110 or so patients in the discovery cohort were randomly divided in a 7:3 ratio. Thyroid tissue and blood T-cell repertoires from six Graves' hyperthyroidism patients were also compared in the study. Following sampling, methimazole starting at 30 mg daily was given to hyperthyroidism patients, and high-dose intravenous methylprednisolone was given to ophthalmopathy patients. TCR Vbeta CDR3 sequencing of roughly 140 peripheral blood samples (43 ophthalmopathy, over 70 hyperthyroidism and roughly 17 progressor patients) is reported in the paper.

General conclusions and limits of the study: In validation, the model predicted progression to ophthalmopathy a median of roughly 6.1 months before onset, with about 67% sensitivity and more than 72% specificity. Blood samples also contained most of the expanded thyroid clonotypes (frequency above 0.001), which suggests that blood repertoires may reflect thyroid immune responses. Ophthalmopathy was separated from stable hyperthyroidism by a 13 V-J signature model, with about 86% sensitivity and about 81% specificity obtained in cross-validation and 80%/75% obtained in testing. Sample size was not statistically predetermined, and blinding of investigators to group allocation was not performed.

Moderately to severely active disease, a Clinical Activity Score of at least 3, a NOSPECS grade of at least 4, and a duration under 3 months were present in ophthalmopathy patients. Patients with uncontrolled infections, other autoimmune diseases, pregnancy or lactation were excluded. Clinical symptoms, serum thyroxine and TRAb, thyroid ultrasound, and orbital computed tomography formed the basis for the diagnoses. Ficoll-Paque density gradient centrifugation was used to isolate PBMCs from about 10 ml of fresh peripheral blood. Total RNA was extracted with Trizol reagent, and quality was checked on an Agilent 2100 Bioanalyzer. TCR beta CDR3 regions were amplified from RNA transcripts. The TCR CDR3 was subjected to a first round of RT-PCR using the HTBI primer set and the Qiagen OneStep RT-PCR kit. The libraries were constructed in a second round of multiplex PCR and then size-selected and purified. Sequencing of the libraries was done on an Illumina HiSeq2000 using paired-end 100 bp reads. On the authors' methods: SOAPnuke was used to process the raw data, with reads discarded if the reads contained adapters or uncalled bases, had a mean Phred below 15, or lacked an exact constant-primer or identifier match. High-quality paired reads were merged with COPE v1.2.5, and unique nucleotide sequences were defined as clonotypes. MiTCR v1.1 was used to align the clonotypes against IMGT TRBV, TRBD and TRBJ reference segments. Analysis was restricted to V-J combinations with a frequency above 0.0001, which covered roughly 99% of repertoires. A TCS score was defined as the ratio between F50 (clonal expansion) and ExV (chaos), using BLOSUM62-based TCRdist between CDR3 peptides within each V-J. Welch's t-statistics and random forest reduced roughly 540 V-J features to roughly 13, which were used in a naive Bayes classifier (R e1071). The public reads were quality trimmed at Q25 with fastp and then assembled into clones with MiXCR by TCRdb, keeping productive beta chains. Each record represents a unique CDR3 protein, reported with the most common genes and DNA among its rows. These V and J calls rely on TCRdb rather than the paper's analysis. Within this sample are about 600,000 distinct CDR3 sequences, with approximately 14% of them counted one time only. Of the sample, more than 6% is held by the ten largest clones.

CDR1 and CDR2 are drawn from the germline V gene: MNHNS, SASEGT. The junction shows trimming of 6 bases on V and 4 bases on J, and the gene matches do not reach 7 bases of it. The CDR3 starts with the cysteine, ends with the phenylalanine, and has 15 residues. Of the read, only the CDR3 DNA is kept; its 45 bases are in frame from base 1. This clonotype was picked up many times. Its antigen target is currently unknown. Nothing much larger sits one base from this clone, and base qualities are not available. Input material: blood. This TCR came from a woman aged 18-35 years with Graves' ophthalmopathy. The chain couples TRBV6-1 to TRBJ1-5; 9 bases in the junction line up with TRBD1. Read as DNA, the sequence is TGTGCCAGCAGGACTCCGGGACAGGGAAATCAGCCCCAGCATTTT. This gives the protein CASRTPGQGNQPQHF.